Listed below are T cell receptor beta chains from one sample, sequenced in a study of cytomegalovirus exposure and HLA in healthy donors. Assay: immunoSEQ multiplex PCR; the TCRdb copy retains only in-frame clones and omits some. The sample consists of about 160,000 clones, over 70% of them appearing once. Sequenced input: PBMCs. Receptors originate from a man aged 30 to 45 in good health and CMV-seronegative. Each CDR3 is given with its conserved first and last residue. A D gene is named only where the DNA matches it firmly. Where a row states a size, it is once, few, many or the class of an expanded clone; other rows omit it.

D: .
size: .
J: TRBJ2-7
V: TRBV7-8
DNA: TGTGCCAGCAGCTATGGGGGGAACAAGGAGCAGTACTTC
CDR3: CASSYGGNKEQYF

D: .
size: once
J: TRBJ1-1
V: TRBV27
DNA: TGTGCCAGCAGACGAACAGGGCCGAGGAACACTGAAGCTTTCTTT
CDR3: CASRRTGPRNTEAFF

D: TRBD1
size: .
J: TRBJ1-2
V: TRBV4-1
DNA: TGCGCCAGCAGCCAACTGGTGAGGGGACAGGGGGCCCGGGCTGGCTACACCTTC
CDR3: CASSQLVRGQGARAGYTF

D: TRBD1
size: few
J: TRBJ1-2
V: TRBV13
DNA: TGTGCCAGCAGCGCCCAAGGACAGGGGAACTATGGCTACACCTTC
CDR3: CASSAQGQGNYGYTF

D: TRBD2
size: .
J: TRBJ2-7
V: TRBV4-2
DNA: TGTGCCAGCAGCCAAGAGCTAGCGGGAATCGAGCAGTACTTC
CDR3: CASSQELAGIEQYF

D: .
size: .
J: TRBJ1-2
V: TRBV9
DNA: TGTGCCAGCAGCTCCGTCCCTTCTAACTATGGCTACACCTTC
CDR3: CASSSVPSNYGYTF

D: .
size: .
J: TRBJ2-7
V: TRBV19
DNA: TGTGCCAGTAGTCCCTATAGCTCCTACGAGCAGTACTTC
CDR3: CASSPYSSYEQYF

D: .
size: few
J: TRBJ1-1
V: TRBV2
DNA: TGTGCCAGCATGAGCAGGGCGAACACTGAAGCTTTCTTT
CDR3: CASMSRANTEAFF

D: TRBD1
size: .
J: TRBJ2-6
V: TRBV7-9
DNA: TGTGCCAGCCCAAGGACGGGACAGAGGTCTGGGGCCAACGTCCTGACTTTC
CDR3: CASPRTGQRSGANVLTF

D: TRBD2
size: .
J: TRBJ2-1
V: TRBV13
DNA: TGTGCCAGCAGCTTGGGCCTTCTAGCGGGAGTGAGCAATGAGCAGTTCTTC
CDR3: CASSLGLLAGVSNEQFF

D: .
size: .
J: TRBJ2-1
V: TRBV7-8
DNA: TGTGCCAGCAGCTTAATTGGCGGTTTCAACAATGAGCAGTTCTTC
CDR3: CASSLIGGFNNEQFF

D: TRBD1
size: .
J: TRBJ1-1
V: TRBV9
DNA: TGTGCCAGCAGCTCCGGGACAGGGGAGATGGTTACTGAAGCTTTCTTT
CDR3: CASSSGTGEMVTEAFF

D: .
size: few
J: TRBJ1-5
V: TRBV6-1
DNA: TGTGCCAGCAGTGTGGAGCCACTTAATCAGCCCCAGCATTTT
CDR3: CASSVEPLNQPQHF

D: .
size: once
J: TRBJ1-5
V: TRBV7-2
DNA: TGTGCCAGCAGTCCAGGACAGTTTAGCAATCAGCCCCAGCATTTT
CDR3: CASSPGQFSNQPQHF

D: TRBD2
size: .
J: TRBJ2-7
V: TRBV20-1
DNA: TGCAGCGCGGGGGTCCGAGGGCAGTACTTC
CDR3: CSAGVRGQYF

D: TRBD2
size: .
J: TRBJ2-5
V: TRBV19
DNA: TGTGCCAGTAGTTTACCTTTGACTAGCGCAAAAGAGACCCAGTACTTC
CDR3: CASSLPLTSAKETQYF

D: TRBD1
size: .
J: TRBJ2-1
V: TRBV30
DNA: TGTGCCTGGAGTGTGGGGACAGGGTCTTTTGGGTCCTACAATGAGCAGTTCTTC
CDR3: CAWSVGTGSFGSYNEQFF

D: TRBD1
size: .
J: TRBJ2-1
V: TRBV29-1
DNA: TGCAGCGGCGGACAGGGGGAGGGCTACAATGAGCAGTTCTTC
CDR3: CSGGQGEGYNEQFF

D: .
size: .
J: TRBJ1-2
V: TRBV30
DNA: TGTGCCTGGAGTCCAGGAGGCTATGGCTACACCTTC
CDR3: CAWSPGGYGYTF

D: .
size: .
J: TRBJ2-7
V: TRBV7-3
DNA: TGTGCCAGCAGCATGCGGGCTTCGTACGAGCAGTACTTC
CDR3: CASSMRASYEQYF

D: TRBD1
size: .
J: TRBJ1-5
V: TRBV28
DNA: TGTGCCAGCCGATATGCGGGACAGGGAGCAAATCAGCCCCAGCATTTT
CDR3: CASRYAGQGANQPQHF

D: .
size: .
J: TRBJ2-7
V: TRBV20-1
DNA: TGCAGTGCCCCCCGCATCGGGGAGCAGTACTTC
CDR3: CSAPRIGEQYF